Below, 20 T cell receptor beta chains from the same sample are listed, as sequenced in a study of shared clonotypes between healthy human individuals. Profiled with immunoSEQ multiplex PCR; TCRdb holds only in-frame clones, not every one. The sample comprises 2 million to 2.5 million clones, around 95% of which are singletons, and over 0.1% rests with the top ten. Input material: naive CD4+ T cells sorted from blood. Described subset: CD45RA+ positively selected. The receptors shown here come from a man aged 18 to 35 in good health.

Comment on this clone: The identical CDR3 is also encoded by other nucleotide sequences in the sample. The chain employs TRBV7-9 and TRBJ1-6, with D perhaps matching TRBD1 (5 bases). Trimming cost V 4 bases and J 9 bases, with 13 bases left between them. The CDR3 spans 14 residues. Germline CDR1 is SEHNR and CDR2 is FQNEAQ (reference sequence). CDR3 bases: TGTGCCAGCAGCTCCACAGGAGAGGGTTCACCCCTCCACTTT. The encoded protein is CASSSTGEGSPLHF.

This sequence joins TRBV15 and TRBJ2-7; tentative D call: TRBD1 (6 bases). CDR1 and CDR2 (germline): LNHNV, YYDKDF (reference sequence). The V end was cut by 4 bases, the J end by 4 bases, with 8 bases between. This CDR3 spans 12 amino acids. The CDR3 is CATSIDRYEQYF. The CDR3 DNA reads TGTGCCACCAGCATCGACAGGTACGAGCAGTACTTC.

The chain has TRBV29-1 and TRBJ2-1; 7 positions match TRBD1. The V gene end was trimmed by 6 bases and the J gene end by 3 bases; junction bases not matched to a gene: 11. The CDR3 contains 15 residues. Germline V lookup: CDR1 SQVTM, CDR2 ANQGSEA. Written as DNA, the CDR3 is TGCAGCGTGGGTGACAGGGACGTTGTCTACAATGAGCAGTTCTTC. It translates to CSVGDRDVVYNEQFF.

J is TRBJ1-2 and V is TRBV16; D is uncertain. CDR1 and CDR2 from the germline V gene are KGHSY and FQNENV. The germline V and J ends were trimmed by 2 bases and 8 bases, with 15 bases remaining between them. The CDR3 totals 14 residues. CDR3 loop: CASSQGEGRAGYTF. The CDR3 coding sequence is TGTGCCAGCAGCCAAGGGGAAGGCCGGGCAGGCTACACCTTC.

Concerning this clone itself: Other nucleotide sequences from this sample produce the same CDR3. The rearrangement uses TRBV18 and TRBJ1-1; D gene ambiguous. V lost 1 base, J lost 1 base, and 7 bases lay in between. The germline V gene encodes CDR1 KGHSH and CDR2 LQKENI. The CDR3 spans 14 residues. In DNA form, the CDR3 reads TGTGCCAGCTCACCACGGACCGCGAACACTGAAGCTTTCTTT. This encodes CASSPRTANTEAFF.

The gene calls are TRBV12-5 and TRBJ2-7; the D gene is possibly TRBD2 (5 bases). V shed 5 bases and J shed 0 bases, with 11 bases lying between them. The germline V gene encodes CDR1 LGHNT and CDR2 FRNRAP. The CDR3 extends over 14 amino acids. The CDR3 here is CASGRRLNSYEQYF. The CDR3 DNA follows: TGTGCTAGTGGTCGGAGGCTCAACTCCTACGAGCAGTACTTC. The whole variable domain, filled in from reference TRBV12-5 and TRBJ2-7, reads DARVTQTPRHKVTEMGQEVTMRCQPILGHNTVFWYRQTMMQGLELLAYFRNRAPLDDSGMPKDRFSAEMPDATLATLKIQPSEPRDSAVYFCASGRRLNSYEQYFGPGTRLTVT.

The rearrangement links TRBV13 to TRBJ2-7, with D possibly being TRBD1 (5 bases). V dropped 4 bases and J dropped 6 bases, with 19 bases sitting between them. The CDR3 has 15 amino acids. CDR1 and CDR2 (germline): PRHDT, FYEKMQ (reference sequence). The CDR3 nucleotides read TGTGCCAGCAGCTGGGCTCGACAGAAGAGGAGCGAGCAGTACTTC. Its translation is CASSWARQKRSEQYF.

The rearrangement links TRBV25-1 to TRBJ2-1; D remains unclear. The V gene lost 5 bases and the J gene lost 4 bases, with 6 bases spanning the gap. The CDR3 has 12 residues. The V gene's germline CDR1 is MGHDK and CDR2 SYGVNS. This CDR3 is CASSPTYNEQFF. CDR3 sequence (DNA): TGTGCCAGCAGTCCTACATACAATGAGCAGTTCTTC.

The chain has TRBV5-8 and TRBJ1-5; the D gene is possibly TRBD1 (6 bases). The CDR3 sequence is 15 residues long. Germline-derived CDR1 and CDR2 are SGHTS and YDEGEE. Trimming shortened V by 2 bases and J by 7 bases, and 16 bases separated the two germline ends. Here the CDR3 reads CASSLISGAGQPQHF. CDR3 coding DNA: TGTGCCAGCAGCTTAATATCGGGGGCAGGACAGCCCCAGCATTTT.

The table lists this clone with a count of one. This sequence joins TRBV5-1 and TRBJ2-7; unclear D gene. This CDR3 is built from 15 residues. Looked up from germline, CDR1 is SGHRS and CDR2 is YFSETQ. With 0 bases removed from V and 4 bases from J, the gap between germline ends came to 14 bases. The CDR3 DNA reads TGCGCCAGCAGCTTGGCCCTGGATATGAGGTACGAGCAGTACTTC. Its protein is CASSLALDMRYEQYF.

This chain uses TRBV5-6 with TRBJ1-2; 8 nucleotides match TRBD1. V lost 5 bases, J lost 4 bases, and 4 bases stayed unmatched. The CDR3 is made up of 13 amino acids. Per germline, CDR1 SGHDT and CDR2 YYEEEE. The CDR3 DNA sequence: TGTGCCAGCAGTAGGGGACAGGTCTATGGCTACACCTTC. As protein: CASSRGQVYGYTF. The full variable domain, rest sourced from reference TRBV5-6 and TRBJ1-2, is DAGVTQSPTHLIKTRGQQVTLRCSPKSGHDTVSWYQQALGQGPQFIFQYYEEEERQRGNFPDRFSGHQFPNYSSELNVNALLLGDSALYLCASSRGQVYGYTFGSGTRLTVV.

Of note for this clone: Other DNA sequences of this sample code for an identical CDR3. The chain joins TRBV5-1 to TRBJ1-2; D is unresolved. CDR1 SGHRS and CDR2 YFSETQ come from the germline V gene. The V end was cut by 1 base, the J end by 2 bases, with 6 bases between. The CDR3 contains 13 residues. The CDR3 protein is CASSLSTNYGYTF. Written as DNA, the CDR3 is TGCGCCAGCAGCTTGTCAACAAACTATGGCTACACCTTC.

About this clone itself: The sample holds other DNA sequences that translate to the same CDR3. V is TRBV30 and J is TRBJ2-7; D unclear. With 4 bases removed from V and 0 bases from J, the gap between germline ends came to 4 bases. CDR1 is GTSNPN and CDR2 is SVGIG in the germline V gene (reference sequence). The CDR3 totals 11 residues. CDR3 nucleotide sequence: TGTGCCTGGAAGGGCTCCTACGAGCAGTACTTC. Translating gives CAWKGSYEQYF.

The chain combines TRBV28 with TRBJ1-5, with 7 bases that match TRBD1. Germline trimming cut 11 bases from V and 0 bases from J; bases unmatched to any gene: 10. The V gene's germline CDR1 is MDHEN and CDR2 SYDVKM. This CDR3 comprises 15 residues. The CDR3: CAGTRDRSSNQPQHF. In nucleotides, the CDR3 is TGTGCCGGCACGCGGGACAGATCTAGCAATCAGCCCCAGCATTTT.

CDR3 in amino acids: CASSYSKSSGGYEQYF. CDR3 nucleotides: TGTGCCAGCAGTTACTCGAAGTCGAGCGGGGGGTACGAGCAGTACTTC. The gene calls are TRBV6-5 and TRBJ2-7; 9 nucleotides line up with TRBD2. Germline V CDR1 and CDR2: MNHEY, SVGAGI. V lost 0 bases and J lost 4; bases outside the gene matches: 7. CDR3 size: 16 residues.

This sequence joins TRBV4-1 and TRBJ1-5; D call uncertain. The CDR3 contains 13 residues. The germline V gene encodes CDR1 MGHRA and CDR2 YSYEKL. Trimming removed 1 base from V and 5 bases from J, with 6 bases in between. The CDR3 reads CASSQGVDQPQHF. For the CDR3, the DNA is TGCGCCAGCAGCCAAGGGGTGGATCAGCCCCAGCATTTT.

This clone was seen a handful of times. The rearrangement joins TRBV4-1 to TRBJ1-1, with D maybe TRBD1 (5 bases). V lost 3 bases, J lost 1 base, and 9 bases lay in between. Germline loops: CDR1 MGHRA, CDR2 YSYEKL. The CDR3 contains 14 residues. The CDR3 nucleotides are TGCGCCAGCAGCCACATGCAGGGGAACACTGAAGCTTTCTTT. Amino acids: CASSHMQGNTEAFF.

Only a few counts were recorded for this clone. V usage is TRBV18 and J usage is TRBJ1-2; D is ambiguous. V was shortened by 6 bases and J by 5 bases, with 19 bases between the two germline ends. This CDR3 is 15 amino acids long. Germline V lookup: CDR1 KGHSH, CDR2 LQKENI. In nucleotides, the CDR3 is TGTGCCAGCTCCCAAGGTCAGTCCGGACTTTATGGCTACACCTTC. Amino acid sequence: CASSQGQSGLYGYTF.

The chain joins TRBV18 to TRBJ1-2; D possibly corresponds to TRBD1 (5 bases). The CDR3 has 16 amino acids. Germline CDR1 is KGHSH and CDR2 is LQKENI. Trimming removed 4 bases at V and 8 bases at J, with 23 bases between. In DNA, the CDR3 is TGTGCCAGCTCACGGACAATTGACGCTTCCGAGTCCGGCTACACCTTC. It is translated as CASSRTIDASESGYTF.

The chain employs TRBV2 and TRBJ1-1; TRBD1 agrees at 8 bases. The CDR3 runs 14 residues. Trimming removed 8 bases from V and 7 bases from J; junction bases left unmatched: 12. CDR1 and CDR2 from the germline V gene are SNHLY and FYNNEI. CDR3 nucleotides: TGTGCCAGCGACCCCGCCCGGACAGGGTTTGAAGCTTTCTTT. Protein product: CASDPARTGFEAFF.